One and the same sample provided the 17 T cell receptor beta chains below, sequenced in a study of cytomegalovirus exposure and HLA in healthy donors. The PCR made use of 60 Vbeta and 13 Jbeta primers. This table comes from immunoSEQ multiplex PCR, and its TCRdb copy is limited to in-frame clones, with some not included. The sample holds some 39,000 clones. Sequencing was performed on PBMCs. The origin of the receptors is a woman aged 30 to 39 in good health and CMV-seropositive.

V usage is TRBV5-6 and J usage is TRBJ1-2, with D possibly TRBD1 on 6 matching bases. Per the germline V gene, CDR1 is SGHDT and CDR2 is YYEEEE. This CDR3 has 13 amino acids. Trimming left V 7 bases short and J 9 bases short, with 19 bases between. The CDR3 protein is CASGRARGNSYTF. The CDR3 coding sequence is TGTGCCAGCGGGAGGGCAAGGGGGAATAGCTACACCTTC.

J is TRBJ1-5 and V is TRBV18; D is possibly TRBD1 (6 bases). This CDR3 has 15 residues. V gave up 3 bases and J gave up 5 bases, with 14 bases separating them. CDR1 is KGHSH, CDR2 LQKENI, per germline. Here the CDR3 reads CASSPRAGEYQPQHF. CDR3 nucleotides: TGTGCCAGCTCACCGCGGGCAGGGGAGTATCAGCCCCAGCATTTT.

The genes are TRBV5-1 and TRBJ1-1; tentatively, D is TRBD1 (5 bases). The ends were cut back, 0 bases at V and 1 base at J, with 7 bases in the middle. CDR1 is SGHRS and CDR2 is YFSETQ in the germline V gene. This CDR3 region has 14 residues. The CDR3 sequence: CASSLEGKNTEAFF. CDR3 DNA sequence: TGCGCCAGCAGCTTGGAGGGGAAGAACACTGAAGCTTTCTTT.

The chain combines TRBV5-1 with TRBJ2-3; TRBD1 aligns across 8 bases. The CDR3 is 17 amino acids. Germline CDR1 SGHRS, CDR2 YFSETQ. The J segment lost 4 bases and the V segment lost 2 bases, leaving 12 bases of the junction unmatched. For the CDR3, the DNA is TGCGCCAGCAGCTTTTTAGTGGGTACACAGGGGGCAGATACGCAGTATTTT. Encoded protein: CASSFLVGTQGADTQYF. The full variable domain, its missing parts supplied by reference TRBV5-1 and TRBJ2-3, is KAGVTQTPRYLIKTRGQQVTLSCSPISGHRSVSWYQQTPGQGLQFLFEYFSETQRNKGNFPGRFSGRQFSNSRSEMNVSTLELGDSALYLCASSFLVGTQGADTQYFGPGTRLTVL.

V is TRBV27 and J is TRBJ1-1; 7 bases fit TRBD1. Germline loops: CDR1 MNHEY, CDR2 SMNVEV (reference sequence). J was trimmed by 6 bases and V by 3 bases; bases with no gene match: 1. This CDR3 region has 12 residues. The CDR3 sequence is CASSFTGAEAFF. The CDR3 bases are TGTGCCAGCAGTTTCACAGGGGCTGAAGCTTTCTTT.

The chain uses TRBV5-5 and TRBJ2-1; D might be TRBD2 (6 bases). This CDR3 region has 15 residues. The germline gives CDR1 SGHKS, CDR2 YYEKEE (reference sequence). V dropped 5 bases and J dropped 5 bases, with 17 bases sitting between them. The CDR3 spells CASSPDGAGDNEQFF. The CDR3 nucleotides are TGTGCCAGCAGTCCGGACGGAGCGGGCGACAATGAGCAGTTCTTC.

This chain uses TRBV12-5 with TRBJ1-4; 7 nucleotides line up with TRBD1. The CDR3 extends over 19 amino acids. Trimming removed 3 bases from V and 6 bases from J; junction bases left unmatched: 19. Germline lookup yields CDR1 LGHNT and CDR2 FRNRAP. The CDR3 loop reads CASGFRSGTAQPEDEKLFF. Written as DNA, the CDR3 is TGTGCTAGTGGTTTTCGTTCGGGGACAGCCCAACCTGAGGATGAAAAACTGTTTTTT.

For the CDR3, the DNA is TGTGCCAGTAGAACGGGGGTCTCCTACAATGAGCAGTTCTTC. It translates to CASRTGVSYNEQFF. J is TRBJ2-1 and V is TRBV19; a possible D gene is TRBD2 (6 bases). Germline V gene sequence: CDR1 LNHDA, CDR2 SQIVND (reference sequence). V was trimmed by 6 bases and J by 0 bases, leaving 9 bases between them. The CDR3 is made up of 14 amino acids.

This rearrangement joins TRBV28 to TRBJ2-1, with 7 nucleotides matching TRBD1. After removal of 7 bases from V and 1 base from J, the junction contained 7 bases not matched to a gene. The CDR3 is 15 residues long. The V gene's germline CDR1 is MDHEN and CDR2 SYDVKM. This chain's CDR3 is CASTRPGQSYNEQFF. Here the CDR3 DNA reads TGTGCCAGCACAAGGCCGGGACAGTCCTACAATGAGCAGTTCTTC. Using reference TRBV28 and TRBJ2-1 for the parts outside the CDR3, the full variable domain is DVKVTQSSRYLVKRTGEKVFLECVQDMDHENMFWYRQDPGLGLRLIYFSYDVKMKEKGDIPEGYSVSREKKERFSLILESASTNQTSMYLCASTRPGQSYNEQFFGPGTRLTVL.

The genes are TRBV11-3 and TRBJ1-2; D perhaps matches TRBD1 (5 bases). CDR1 SGHNT and CDR2 YENEEA come from the germline V gene. This CDR3 region has 13 residues. Trimming cost V 6 bases and J 1 base, with 9 bases left between them. CDR3 DNA sequence: TGTGCCAGCAGTTACGGGGGTAACTATGGCTACACCTTC. Its protein product is CASSYGGNYGYTF. Full variable domain (remainder filled in from reference TRBV11-3 and TRBJ1-2): EAGVVQSPRYKIIEKKQPVAFWCNPISGHNTLYWYLQNLGQGPELLIRYENEEAVDDSQLPKDRFSAERLKGVDSTLKIQPAELGDSAVYLCASSYGGNYGYTFGSGTRLTVV.

The chain couples TRBV2 to TRBJ2-1, with 7 bases aligning to TRBD2. The CDR3 consists of 15 residues. After removal of 8 bases from V and 4 bases from J, the junction contained 11 bases not matched to a gene. Germline CDR1 is SNHLY and CDR2 is FYNNEI. The CDR3 here is CASGSDGGNYNEQFF. The CDR3 region has the DNA TGTGCCAGCGGGTCTGACGGGGGGAATTACAATGAGCAGTTCTTC.

The J gene is TRBJ1-6, the V gene TRBV19, with 12 bases lining up with TRBD1. Germline loops: CDR1 LNHDA, CDR2 SQIVND (reference sequence). Trimming removed 3 bases from V and 9 bases from J; junction bases left unmatched: 3. The CDR3 is 15 residues long. The DNA for the CDR3 is TGTGCCAGTAGTATCGGGGGACAGGGGGCTTCACCCCTCCACTTT. This encodes CASSIGGQGASPLHF. Together with reference TRBV19 and TRBJ1-6, the CDR3 gives the full variable domain: DGGITQSPKYLFRKEGQNVTLSCEQNLNHDAMYWYRQDPGQGLRLIYYSQIVNDFQKGDIAEGYSVSREKKESFPLTVTSAQKNPTAFYLCASSIGGQGASPLHFGNGTRLTVT.

J is TRBJ1-1 and V is TRBV10-3; D unresolved. CDR3 length: 12 residues. V was shortened by 3 bases and J by 4 bases, with 6 bases between the two germline ends. Germline V gene lookup returns CDR1 ENHRY and CDR2 SYGVKD. CDR3 region: CAISDTSTEAFF. The CDR3 bases are TGTGCCATCAGTGACACGAGCACTGAAGCTTTCTTT.

The chain couples TRBV27 to TRBJ1-1; D remains ambiguous. The V end lost 2 bases, the J end lost 0 bases, and 7 bases lay between the germline ends. Germline V gene data show CDR1 as MNHEY and CDR2 as SMNVEV (reference sequence). The CDR3 runs to 14 residues. CDR3 sequence reads: CASSLMALNTEAFF. CDR3 coding DNA: TGTGCCAGCAGTTTAATGGCCTTGAACACTGAAGCTTTCTTT.

V gene TRBV2 combines with J gene TRBJ2-7, with D hard to call. The CDR3 has 13 residues. Per the germline V gene, CDR1 is SNHLY and CDR2 is FYNNEI. V gave up 1 base and J gave up 1 base, with 5 bases separating them. CDR3 amino acids: CASSEGVSYEQYF. CDR3 nucleotide sequence: TGTGCCAGCAGTGAAGGAGTTTCCTACGAGCAGTACTTC.

V and J are TRBV11-2 and TRBJ2-7; 7 bases map to TRBD1. The V gene's germline CDR1 is SGHAT and CDR2 FQNNGV. The length of the CDR3 is 13 residues. With 4 bases clipped from V and 4 bases from J, the junction kept 4 bases outside the gene matches. The chain's CDR3 is CASSSGTEYEQYF. The CDR3 region has the DNA TGTGCCAGCAGCTCCGGGACAGAGTACGAGCAGTACTTC.

The J gene is TRBJ1-1, the V gene TRBV10-1; D perhaps matches TRBD1 (6 bases). The germline V gene has CDR1 WNHNN and CDR2 SYGVQD (reference sequence). The length of the CDR3 is 13 residues. Between the trimmed V and J ends, which lost 4 bases and 6 bases, there was a span of 12 bases. CDR3 amino acids: CASSATGPSEAFF. The CDR3 DNA sequence: TGCGCCAGCAGTGCCACAGGGCCTTCTGAAGCTTTCTTT.